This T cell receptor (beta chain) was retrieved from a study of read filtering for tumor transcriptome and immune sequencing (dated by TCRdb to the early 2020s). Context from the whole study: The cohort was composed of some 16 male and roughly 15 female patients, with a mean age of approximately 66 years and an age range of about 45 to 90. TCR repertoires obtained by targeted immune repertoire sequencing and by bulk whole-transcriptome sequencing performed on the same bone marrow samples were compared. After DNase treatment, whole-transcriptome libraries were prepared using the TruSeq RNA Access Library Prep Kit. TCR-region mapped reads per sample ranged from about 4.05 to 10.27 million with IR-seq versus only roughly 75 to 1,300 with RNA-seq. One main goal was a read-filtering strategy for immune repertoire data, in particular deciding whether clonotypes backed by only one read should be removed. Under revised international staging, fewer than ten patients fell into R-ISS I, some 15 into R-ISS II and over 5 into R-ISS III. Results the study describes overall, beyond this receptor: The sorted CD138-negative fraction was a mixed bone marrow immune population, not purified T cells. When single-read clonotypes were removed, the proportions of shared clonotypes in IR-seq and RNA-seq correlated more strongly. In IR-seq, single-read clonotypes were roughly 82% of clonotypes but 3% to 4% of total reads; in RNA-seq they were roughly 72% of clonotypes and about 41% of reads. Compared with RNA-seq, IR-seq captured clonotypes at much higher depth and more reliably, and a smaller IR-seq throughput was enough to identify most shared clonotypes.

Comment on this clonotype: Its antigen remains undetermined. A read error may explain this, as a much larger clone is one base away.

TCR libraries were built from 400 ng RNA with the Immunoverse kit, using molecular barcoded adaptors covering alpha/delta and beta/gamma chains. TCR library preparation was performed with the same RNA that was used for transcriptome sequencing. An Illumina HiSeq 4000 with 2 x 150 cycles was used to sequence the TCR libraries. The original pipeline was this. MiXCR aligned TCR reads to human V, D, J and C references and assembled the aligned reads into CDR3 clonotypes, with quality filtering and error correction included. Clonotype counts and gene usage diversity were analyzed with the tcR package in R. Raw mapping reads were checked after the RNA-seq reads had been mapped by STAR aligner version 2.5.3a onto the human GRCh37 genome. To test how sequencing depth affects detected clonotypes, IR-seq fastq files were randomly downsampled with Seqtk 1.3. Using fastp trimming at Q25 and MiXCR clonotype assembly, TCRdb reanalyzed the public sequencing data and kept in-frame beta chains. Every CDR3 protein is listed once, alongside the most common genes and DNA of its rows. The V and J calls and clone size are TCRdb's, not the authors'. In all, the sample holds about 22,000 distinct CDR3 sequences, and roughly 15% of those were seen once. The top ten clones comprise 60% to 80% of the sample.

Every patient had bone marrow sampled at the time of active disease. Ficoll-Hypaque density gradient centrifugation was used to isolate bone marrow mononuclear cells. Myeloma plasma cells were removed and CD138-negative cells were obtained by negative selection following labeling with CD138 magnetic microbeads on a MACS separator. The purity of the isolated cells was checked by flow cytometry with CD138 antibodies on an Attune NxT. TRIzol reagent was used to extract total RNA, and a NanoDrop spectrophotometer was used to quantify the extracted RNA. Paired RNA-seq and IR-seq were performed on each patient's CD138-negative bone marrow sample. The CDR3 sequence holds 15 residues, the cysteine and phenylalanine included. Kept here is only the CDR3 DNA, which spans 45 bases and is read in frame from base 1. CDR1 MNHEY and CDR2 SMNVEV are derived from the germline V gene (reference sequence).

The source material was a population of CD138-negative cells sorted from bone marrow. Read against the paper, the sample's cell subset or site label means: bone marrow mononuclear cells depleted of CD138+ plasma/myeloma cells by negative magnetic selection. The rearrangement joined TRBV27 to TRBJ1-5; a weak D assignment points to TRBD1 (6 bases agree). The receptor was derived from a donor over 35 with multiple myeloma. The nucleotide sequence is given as TGTGCCAGCAGTTTAAGTTCCGGGGGCAATCTGCCCCAGCATTTT. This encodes CASSLSSGGNLPQHF.